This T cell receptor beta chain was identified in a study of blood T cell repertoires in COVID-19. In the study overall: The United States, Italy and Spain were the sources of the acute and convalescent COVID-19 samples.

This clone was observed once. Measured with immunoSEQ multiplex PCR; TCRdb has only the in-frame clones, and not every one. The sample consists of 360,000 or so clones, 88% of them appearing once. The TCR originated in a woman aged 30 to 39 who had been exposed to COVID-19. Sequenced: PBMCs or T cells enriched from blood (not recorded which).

The DNA for the CDR3 is TGTGCCAGCAGTGACCGTAGCGGGAGGGCCTACGAGCAGTACTTC. Protein product: CASSDRSGRAYEQYF. The chain couples TRBV28 to TRBJ2-7; 11 positions match TRBD2. The CDR3 runs 15 residues. J gave up 2 bases and V 5 bases, and 5 bases lay outside the gene matches. Per germline, CDR1 MDHEN and CDR2 SYDVKM. The entire variable domain, with the rest obtained from reference TRBV28 and TRBJ2-7, is as follows: DVKVTQSSRYLVKRTGEKVFLECVQDMDHENMFWYRQDPGLGLRLIYFSYDVKMKEKGDIPEGYSVSREKKERFSLILESASTNQTSMYLCASSDRSGRAYEQYFGPGTRLTVT.